Listed here are 6 T cell receptor beta chains from one sample, sequenced in a study of metastatic and nonmetastatic thyroid tumors. TCRdb re-called clones from the PCR reads using MiXCR. The sample yields 32,000 or so clones, roughly a sixth seen once. Among the patients, none had received any treatment before thyroid surgery. Sequences were obtained from blood. The origin of the receptors is a male donor with papillary thyroid cancer or a benign thyroid nodule (not recorded which). Some clones in this sample may be carry-over from other donors' samples.

This clone is labeled as medium-sized. J is TRBJ2-1 and V is TRBV28; 8 bases are shared with TRBD1. V was pared by 6 bases and J by 6 bases, with 7 bases of the junction left unmatched. Germline CDR1 is MDHEN and CDR2 is SYDVKM. The CDR3 sequence is 14 residues long. CDR3 loop: CASRTDRVGNEQFF. CDR3 DNA: TGTGCCAGCAGAACGGACAGGGTTGGCAATGAGCAGTTCTTC.

At least ten counts were recorded for this clone. V is TRBV5-6 and J is TRBJ1-1; D might be TRBD1 (6 bases). The CDR3 sequence is 15 residues long. CDR1 is SGHDT and CDR2 is YYEEEE in the germline V gene. V was trimmed by 3 bases and J by 7 bases, leaving 19 bases between them. The DNA of the CDR3 is TGTGCCAGCAGCTCTACAGGGTTTCGAGCATATGAAGCTTTCTTT. This translates into CASSSTGFRAYEAFF.

With regard to this clone: Mismatch with germline at one junction end may stem from a read error. The chain joins TRBV7-7 to TRBJ2-6, with D hard to call. This CDR3 has 15 amino acids. Germline CDR1 and CDR2: SSHAT and FNYEAQ (reference sequence). The CDR3 region has the DNA TGTGCCAGCAATCCCAACATGGCTGGGGACAACGTCCTGACTTTC. Translated, it gives CASNPNMAGDNVLTF. Supplemented by reference TRBV7-7 and TRBJ2-6, the full variable domain reads GAGVSQSPRYKVTKRGQDVTLRCDPISSHATLYWYQQALGQGPEFLTYFNYEAQPDKSGLPSDRFSAERPEGSISTLTIQRTEQRDSAMYRCASNPNMAGDNVLTFGAGSRLTVL.

Concerning this clone itself: A read error may produce the germline difference seen at one junction end. The rearrangement uses TRBV6-1 and TRBJ1-2; D is unresolved. The germline gives CDR1 MNHNS, CDR2 SASEGT. CDR3 length: 15 residues. The CDR3 nucleotides are TGTGCCAGCAGTGAGTCCCGGCGCATACCTCAGGACTACGCCTTC. Translation: CASSESRRIPQDYAF.

The chain joins TRBV6-1 to TRBJ2-7, with 10 nucleotides matching TRBD1. J lost 7 bases, V lost 8 bases, and 11 bases had no gene match. In germline, CDR1 is MNHNS, CDR2 SASEGT. The CDR3 is 14 amino acids. CDR3 coding DNA: TGTGCCAGCGGTAACGGGACAGGGGCGTCGGAGCAGTACTTC. It codes for CASGNGTGASEQYF.

This clone was counted many times. The V call is TRBV12-3 or TRBV12-4, the J call TRBJ1-2; a weak D match, TRBD1 (5 bases). The CDR3 spans 14 residues. Trimming removed 5 bases from V and 7 bases from J, with 17 bases in between. CDR3 sequence (DNA): TGTGCCAGCAGTACGCCGGACAACCGTTTTGGCTACACCTTC. Translation: CASSTPDNRFGYTF.